This T cell receptor beta chain stems from a study of blood T cell repertoires in COVID-19. The overall study: Specimens from acute and convalescent COVID-19 originated in the United States, Italy and Spain.

The germline V gene has CDR1 SGHDN and CDR2 FVKESK. The CDR3 consists of 15 residues. The ends lost 2 bases at V and 4 bases at J; junction bases unmatched: 3. The authors' processing: Amplification of reference gene primers was used by the study to estimate nucleated cell counts. Using immunoSEQ multiplex PCR, the repertoire was profiled, and TCRdb retains in-frame clones only, with some absent. The V and J calls and clone size are taken from that table; D and trimming were inferred from the DNA. The profile shows some 130,000 clones, approximately 70% of them singletons. The chain carries TRBV14 and TRBJ2-2; 8 positions match TRBD1. This receptor was taken from a woman aged 70-85 years with acute or convalescent COVID-19. Sample: peripheral blood. The CDR3 DNA follows: TGTGCCAGCAGCCAATGGACAGGGAGCACCGGGGAGCTGTTTTTT. It codes for CASSQWTGSTGELFF.